The 29 T cell receptor beta chains listed next were all sequenced from one sample in a study of beta chain features in type 1 diabetes. Study-wide points: Within each of all four CD4+ subsets, Type 1 diabetes patients had TCRB CDR3s that were moderately but significantly shorter.

TCRB transcripts that were expressed got sequenced, as all of the isolated RNA had been reverse transcribed. The method was immunoSEQ multiplex PCR; TCRdb's version includes in-frame clones alone and lacks a portion of them. The sample comprises hundreds of thousands of clones, around 9.7% of which are singletons, and 0.95% to 1.1% rests with the top ten. The antigens for these receptors are not known. The sequencing sample was made of central memory CD4+ T cells from blood. The receptors derive from a young man with type 1 diabetes.

Only a few counts were recorded for this clone. The V call is TRBV2, the J call TRBJ2-1, with a possible D match to TRBD1 (6 bases). V was clipped by 6 bases and J by 5 bases, with 11 bases between them. CDR1 is SNHLY, CDR2 FYNNEI, per germline. This CDR3 is built from 13 residues. The CDR3 is CASSGWTDNEQFF. The CDR3 DNA follows: TGTGCCAGCAGCGGCTGGACAGACAATGAGCAGTTCTTC.

Many counts were recorded for this clone. This chain connects TRBV28 to TRBJ1-3; D gene uncertain. This CDR3 has 15 amino acids. The germline gives CDR1 MDHEN, CDR2 SYDVKM. The V gene lost 3 bases and the J gene lost 4 bases, with 13 bases spanning the gap. This CDR3 is CASSLSGFMGNTIYF. In nucleotides, the CDR3 is TGTGCCAGCAGTTTGTCAGGTTTTATGGGAAACACCATATATTTT.

DNA for the CDR3: TGTGCCAGCAGTGACAGGGGAGTTTCAGATACGCAGTATTTT. This gives the protein CASSDRGVSDTQYF. V is TRBV2 and J is TRBJ2-3; tentatively, D is TRBD1 (6 bases). Per germline, CDR1 SNHLY and CDR2 FYNNEI. Trimming took 3 bases from V and 4 from J, leaving 11 bases between them. The CDR3 has 14 residues.

J is TRBJ1-6 and V is TRBV27, with 7 bases matching TRBD1. Looked up from germline, CDR1 is MNHEY and CDR2 is SMNVEV (reference sequence). CDR3 length equals 15 residues. Trimming cost V 2 bases and J 10 bases; bases outside gene matches: 8. The CDR3 sequence is CASSLMTGSNSPLHF. The CDR3 nucleotides read TGTGCCAGCAGTTTAATGACAGGGAGTAACTCACCCCTCCACTTT.

This clone was recorded many times. This rearrangement joins TRBV19 to TRBJ2-4; TRBD2 might be the D (5 bases). The CDR3 has 14 amino acids. The ends were cut back, 3 bases at V and 6 bases at J, with 12 bases in the middle. CDR1 is LNHDA, CDR2 SQIVND, per germline (reference sequence). CDR3 DNA sequence: TGTGCCAGTAGTATGGGAGACTCCTTAAACATTCAGTACTTC. Its translation is CASSMGDSLNIQYF.

The chain couples TRBV19 to TRBJ1-5; D remains ambiguous. Trimming left V 3 bases short and J 1 base short, with 4 bases between. Germline lookup yields CDR1 LNHDA and CDR2 SQIVND (reference sequence). The CDR3 extends over 13 amino acids. CDR3: CASSMQSNQPQHF. CDR3 DNA sequence: TGTGCCAGTAGTATGCAGAGCAATCAGCCCCAGCATTTT.

This clone was seen a few times. The chain links TRBV4-2 to TRBJ2-3, with 9 positions matching TRBD2. The CDR3 is 16 amino acids. Germline CDR1 reads LGHNA; CDR2 reads YNFKEQ. J gave up 4 bases and V 0 bases, and 5 bases lay outside the gene matches. CDR3 sequence: CASSQEAASGADTQYF. DNA of the CDR3: TGTGCCAGCAGCCAAGAGGCGGCTAGCGGGGCAGATACGCAGTATTTT.

The chain employs TRBV2 and TRBJ1-5; D remains unclear. Germline CDR1 and CDR2: SNHLY and FYNNEI. The CDR3 length is 13 residues. V gave up 1 base and J gave up 7 bases, with 8 bases separating them. CDR3 amino acids: CASSEERNQPQHF. The CDR3 DNA is TGTGCCAGCAGTGAAGAACGGAACCAGCCCCAGCATTTT.

The rearrangement joins TRBV9 to TRBJ2-2, with D perhaps TRBD1 (6 bases). The germline CDR1 and CDR2 sequences are SGDLS and YYNGEE. Trimming cost V 0 bases and J 7 bases, with 10 bases left between them. The CDR3 extends over 14 amino acids. In nucleotides, the CDR3 is TGTGCCAGCAGCGTAGCAGGGGCGGGCGGGGAGCTGTTTTTT. Protein: CASSVAGAGGELFF.

This clone was observed at least ten times. V usage is TRBV27 and J usage is TRBJ1-4, with D possibly TRBD1 on 5 matching bases. Germline V gives CDR1 MNHEY, CDR2 SMNVEV (reference sequence). The CDR3 extends over 17 amino acids. Trimming stripped 0 bases from V and 6 bases from J, with 17 bases between. The CDR3 is CASSLSLADSSHEKLFF. The CDR3, as DNA: TGTGCCAGCAGTTTATCATTGGCAGACAGCAGTCATGAAAAACTGTTTTTT. Looking up the rest from reference TRBV27 and TRBJ1-4 gives the full variable domain: EAQVTQNPRYLITVTGKKLTVTCSQNMNHEYMSWYRQDPGLGLRQIYYSMNVEVTDKGDVPEGYKVSRKEKRNFPLILESPSPNQTSLYFCASSLSLADSSHEKLFFGSGTQLSVL.

This chain uses TRBV18 with TRBJ1-2, with TRBD1 as a possible D gene (6 bases). The ends were cut back, 2 bases at V and 4 bases at J, with 14 bases in the middle. There are 15 residues in the CDR3. Germline V gene data show CDR1 as KGHSH and CDR2 as LQKENI. Here the CDR3 reads CASSPGQPQGYGYTF. The DNA for the CDR3 is TGTGCCAGCTCACCAGGACAGCCGCAAGGCTATGGCTACACCTTC.

CDR3 DNA: TGTGCCAGCAGCTTAGGTGGACAGCCTACCTACGAGCAGTACTTC. As protein: CASSLGGQPTYEQYF. V is TRBV7-2 and J is TRBJ2-7, with D possibly being TRBD1 (6 bases). Between the trimmed V and J ends, which lost 1 base and 2 bases, there was a span of 12 bases. Germline V gene sequence: CDR1 SGHTA, CDR2 FQGNSA. The length of the CDR3 is 15 residues.

This clone was counted at least ten times. The chain couples TRBV5-4 to TRBJ2-5; 7 nucleotides agree with TRBD1. The ends lost 6 bases at V and 4 bases at J; junction bases unmatched: 12. The CDR3 runs 15 residues. Germline V gene data show CDR1 as SGHNT and CDR2 as YYREEE (reference sequence). Written as DNA, the CDR3 is TGTGCCAGCACCCACGGTACAGGGGATGGAGAGACCCAGTACTTC. Protein: CASTHGTGDGETQYF.

This clone was seen a few times. The rearrangement uses TRBV7-2 and TRBJ1-6; D is uncertain. CDR1 SGHTA and CDR2 FQGNSA come from the germline V gene. The CDR3 loop spans 15 amino acids. Trimming pared 5 bases from V and 4 bases from J, leaving 12 bases between. DNA of the CDR3: TGTGCCAGCAGCCAACAAAGGGTTTATAATTCACCCCTCCACTTT. It codes for CASSQQRVYNSPLHF.

This clone was seen only a few times. The gene calls are TRBV7-9 and TRBJ2-1, with 9 bases identical to TRBD1. Looked up from germline, CDR1 is SEHNR and CDR2 is FQNEAQ (reference sequence). V lost 3 bases and J lost 5; bases outside the gene matches: 5. This CDR3 contains 15 residues. CDR3 in DNA: TGTGCCAGCAGCTTGCGGGGACAGGGAGACAATGAGCAGTTCTTC. The encoded protein is CASSLRGQGDNEQFF. The whole variable domain, remainder taken from reference TRBV7-9 and TRBJ2-1, is DTGVSQNPRHKITKRGQNVTFRCDPISEHNRLYWYRQTLGQGPEFLTYFQNEAQLEKSRLLSDRFSAERPKGSFSTLEIQRTEQGDSAMYLCASSLRGQGDNEQFFGPGTRLTVL.

The rearrangement joins TRBV6-5 to TRBJ2-2; tentative D call: TRBD1 (6 bases). The CDR3 runs to 15 residues. The V end lost 5 bases, the J end lost 0 bases, and 10 bases lay between the germline ends. CDR1 MNHEY and CDR2 SVGAGI come from the germline V gene. The CDR3 coding sequence is TGTGCCAGCAGTCACAGGGTCGCGAACACCGGGGAGCTGTTTTTT. It is translated as CASSHRVANTGELFF.

J is TRBJ2-7 and V is TRBV4-1; no definite D call. The CDR3 runs to 12 residues. The germline V and J ends were trimmed by 8 bases and 4 bases, with 12 bases remaining between them. Germline CDR1 reads MGHRA; CDR2 reads YSYEKL. In DNA form, the CDR3 reads TGCGCCAGCGCCGGCGACCCTTACGAGCAGTACTTC. Protein sequence: CASAGDPYEQYF.

The table lists this clone with a few counts. CDR3 sequence (DNA): TGTGCCAGCAGTTTATCTAATAGGATGGGGGGAGAGACCCAGTACTTC. The encoded protein is CASSLSNRMGGETQYF. This chain connects TRBV27 to TRBJ2-5, with D possibly being TRBD2 (6 bases). Germline-derived CDR1 and CDR2 are MNHEY and SMNVEV (reference sequence). Trimming stripped 0 bases from V and 4 bases from J, with 15 bases between. The CDR3 has 16 amino acids.

This clone has only a few counts. The rearrangement links TRBV5-1 to TRBJ2-5; D ambiguous. Trimming cost V 1 base and J 4 bases, with 5 bases left between them. Germline V gives CDR1 SGHRS, CDR2 YFSETQ. The CDR3 loop spans 12 amino acids. The CDR3 bases are TGCGCCAGCAGCTTGTTAGCAGAGACCCAGTACTTC. It is translated as CASSLLAETQYF.

This clone appeared a few times. The V and J genes are TRBV18 and TRBJ2-7; 11 nucleotides agree with TRBD1. Germline V gives CDR1 KGHSH, CDR2 LQKENI. CDR3 size: 15 residues. V was clipped by 6 bases and J by 3 bases; unmatched bases: 7. The DNA of the CDR3 is TGTGCCAGCTCCCCGAGGACAGGGGGCGTCTACGAGCAGTACTTC. This codes for CASSPRTGGVYEQYF.

This clone showed up just a few times. In DNA form, the CDR3 reads TGCGCCAGCAGCCAAGTTCCTCGGGGGGCTCCCTACAATGAGCAGTTCTTC. The encoded protein is CASSQVPRGAPYNEQFF. The chain carries TRBV4-3 and TRBJ2-1, with a possible D match to TRBD2 (7 bases). Per the germline V gene, CDR1 is LGHNA and CDR2 is YSLEER. There are 17 residues in the CDR3. Trimming pared 1 base from V and 2 bases from J, leaving 15 bases between.

This clone was seen a handful of times. The chain links TRBV29-1 to TRBJ2-1; 8 nucleotides agree with TRBD1. V dropped 0 bases and J dropped 6; count of bases not matched to a gene: 10. This CDR3 spans 16 amino acids. The germline CDR1 and CDR2 sequences are SQVTM and ANQGSEA. CDR3: CSVEDQETGAVNEQFF. DNA for the CDR3: TGCAGCGTTGAAGATCAAGAGACAGGGGCGGTCAATGAGCAGTTCTTC.

This clone was observed a single time. This chain connects TRBV7-2 to TRBJ2-5; D is unresolved. Germline CDR1 is SGHTA and CDR2 is FQGNSA. V was clipped by 3 bases and J by 4 bases, with 18 bases between them. The CDR3 has 16 residues. This CDR3 is CASSFKIGTEPETQYF. CDR3 coding DNA: TGTGCCAGCAGCTTTAAGATCGGAACCGAGCCAGAGACCCAGTACTTC.

This clone has a handful of counts. This chain connects TRBV4-1 to TRBJ1-3, with no clear D. From germline, CDR1 is MGHRA and CDR2 YSYEKL. V shed 0 bases and J shed 8 bases, with 14 bases lying between them. The CDR3 is 15 residues long. The CDR3 DNA reads TGCGCCAGCAGCCAAGATCATCGGGGTCGGGACACCATATATTTT. This sequence encodes CASSQDHRGRDTIYF.

The V gene is TRBV29-1, the J gene TRBJ1-4, with TRBD1 identical over 9 bases. V gave up 2 bases and J gave up 5 bases; unmatched junction bases: 3. Germline CDR1 SQVTM, CDR2 ANQGSEA. This CDR3 region has 14 residues. The CDR3 spells CSVETGQGNEKLFF. The CDR3 DNA reads TGCAGCGTTGAAACGGGACAGGGAAATGAAAAACTGTTTTTT.

This chain uses TRBV27 with TRBJ1-2; perhaps TRBD1 as D (6 bases). The germline V gene has CDR1 MNHEY and CDR2 SMNVEV (reference sequence). V shed 4 bases and J shed 7 bases, with 22 bases lying between them. The CDR3 totals 16 residues. The CDR3 nucleotides are TGTGCCAGCAGTTACGCCTTCGGGGGGCGGCATGGTGGCTACACCTTC. Translating gives CASSYAFGGRHGGYTF.

There are a few counts of this clone. The genes are TRBV5-1 and TRBJ2-7, with D uncertain. The CDR3 extends over 14 amino acids. Germline CDR1 reads SGHRS; CDR2 reads YFSETQ. V was clipped by 4 bases and J by 5 bases, with 16 bases between them. The CDR3 DNA follows: TGCGCCAGCAGCAATGTCTGGGGATCTGACGAGCAGTACTTC. This gives the protein CASSNVWGSDEQYF.

This clone came up a few times. The J gene is TRBJ2-7, the V gene TRBV10-3; unclear D gene. V lost 8 bases to trimming and J lost 4 bases, with 15 bases between them. There are 13 residues in the CDR3. CDR1 is ENHRY, CDR2 SYGVKD, per germline. Here the CDR3 DNA reads TGTGCCATCCTGCAGGCCGCCGGGTACGAGCAGTACTTC. It codes for CAILQAAGYEQYF.

This chain links TRBV21-1 with TRBJ2-7; TRBD1 is the table's D call, not checked against the DNA. TRBV21-1 is deemed a pseudogene. This CDR3 has 14 residues. CDR3 bases: TGTGCCAGCAGCAAATACGGGACAGGGAACGAGCAGTACTTC. Protein sequence: CASSKYGTGNEQYF.